One sample yielded the 20 T cell receptor beta chains listed below, sequenced in a study of response to subunit inactivated influenza vaccine. TCRdb passed the RT-PCR reads through MiXCR, listing each CDR3 protein once. This table has 500,000 to 600,000 distinct CDR3 sequences, roughly 10% appearing once. These sequences were also reported in another study, on T cells expressing NK-cell markers. That paper notes: What made the TCR beta cDNA was 5'RACE template switching with UMIs.

This sample comprised PBMCs from blood, obtained on the day of vaccination. The receptors here all came from a man in his fifties who received an inactivated influenza vaccine.

The rearrangement uses TRBV7-2 and TRBJ1-5, with D hard to call. Trimming removed 5 bases at V and 3 bases at J, with 5 bases between. The CDR3 sequence is 12 residues long. Germline CDR1 is SGHTA and CDR2 is FQGNSA. The CDR3 region is CASSDYNQPQHF. The CDR3 bases are TGTGCCAGCAGCGACTACAATCAGCCCCAGCATTTT. Full variable domain (remainder filled in from reference TRBV7-2 and TRBJ1-5): GAGVSQSPSNKVTEKGKDVELRCDPISGHTALYWYRQSLGQGLEFLIYFQGNSAPDKSGLPSDRFSAERTGGSVSTLTIQRTQQEDSAVYLCASSDYNQPQHFGDGTRLSIL.

V usage is TRBV7-8 and J usage is TRBJ1-1, with D possibly being TRBD1 (5 bases). V was clipped by 2 bases and J by 7 bases, with 14 bases between them. The germline CDR1 and CDR2 sequences are SGHVS and FQNEAQ. The CDR3 spans 14 residues. The CDR3 nucleotides are TGTGCCAGCAGCTTAAAAACCAAGCAGGGTGAAGCTTTCTTT. Protein sequence: CASSLKTKQGEAFF.

This clonotype has only a few counts. The V gene is TRBV11-2, the J gene TRBJ2-2; D is ambiguous. This CDR3 contains 14 residues. V lost 1 base, J lost 8 bases, and 11 bases lay in between. The germline V gene encodes CDR1 SGHAT and CDR2 FQNNGV. CDR3: CASSLGGVPGELFF. The DNA of the CDR3 is TGTGCCAGCAGCTTAGGTGGGGTACCGGGGGAGCTGTTTTTT.

V is TRBV30 and J is TRBJ2-1; TRBD2 matches 11 bases. The V gene's germline CDR1 is GTSNPN and CDR2 SVGIG (reference sequence). This CDR3 is built from 16 residues. The ends lost 0 bases at V and 0 bases at J; junction bases unmatched: 1. The CDR3 loop reads CAWSVLAGVSYNEQFF. In DNA form, the CDR3 reads TGTGCCTGGAGTGTACTAGCGGGAGTCTCCTACAATGAGCAGTTCTTC.

This rearrangement joins TRBV7-9 to TRBJ1-1; D remains ambiguous. Germline CDR1 SEHNR, CDR2 FQNEAQ (reference sequence). The CDR3 loop spans 17 amino acids. Trimming cost V 5 bases and J 0 bases, with 19 bases left between them. In nucleotides, the CDR3 is TGTGCCAGCAGCCAAAGGGTCAGTCAGTTCATGAACACTGAAGCTTTCTTT. Translated, it gives CASSQRVSQFMNTEAFF.

This clonotype was recorded at least ten times. V and J are TRBV7-8 and TRBJ2-2; the D is unclear. Germline CDR1 reads SGHVS; CDR2 reads FQNEAQ. V dropped 1 base and J dropped 4 bases, with 13 bases sitting between them. The CDR3 has 16 residues. Here the CDR3 reads CASSLEQWGSTGELFF. CDR3 DNA sequence: TGTGCCAGCAGCTTAGAACAGTGGGGTAGCACCGGGGAGCTGTTTTTT.

The V and J genes are TRBV7-2 and TRBJ2-3; 7 nucleotides match TRBD2. CDR3 length: 15 residues. With 1 base clipped from V and 6 bases from J, the junction kept 7 bases outside the gene matches. Germline CDR1 reads SGHTA; CDR2 reads FQGNSA. CDR3 bases: TGTGCCAGCAGCTTAGTAGGCGGGGGTTCGGATACGCAGTATTTT. It codes for CASSLVGGGSDTQYF.

This chain connects TRBV28 to TRBJ2-7, with D tentatively TRBD2 (5 bases). Trimming removed 7 bases from V and 9 bases from J, with 19 bases in between. Germline V gene lookup returns CDR1 MDHEN and CDR2 SYDVKM. The CDR3 has 13 amino acids. In DNA form, the CDR3 reads TGTGCCAGCACTATTTCCCCCCGGGGAGTGCAGTACTTC. This codes for CASTISPRGVQYF.

This clonotype showed up just a few times. The genes are TRBV7-2 and TRBJ2-7, with D unresolved. Trimming took 5 bases from V and 2 from J, leaving 16 bases between them. The CDR3 sequence is 15 residues long. The germline V gene has CDR1 SGHTA and CDR2 FQGNSA. The CDR3 DNA reads as TGTGCCAGCAGCGGACGGCGTTTACCTCCCTACGAGCAGTACTTC. This sequence encodes CASSGRRLPPYEQYF.

The gene calls are TRBV10-3 and TRBJ1-6; possibly TRBD1 for D (6 bases). The CDR3 contains 19 residues. Per the germline V gene, CDR1 is ENHRY and CDR2 is SYGVKD. V was trimmed by 0 bases and J by 2 bases, leaving 17 bases between them. This CDR3 is CAISESSRGGRAYNSPLHF. The CDR3 DNA reads as TGTGCCATCAGTGAGTCGAGTAGGGGGGGCCGGGCCTATAATTCACCCCTCCACTTT.

This clonotype showed up many times. The chain combines TRBV18 with TRBJ2-3; D ambiguous. CDR1 KGHSH and CDR2 LQKENI come from the germline V gene. V lost 6 bases and J 3 bases, leaving 19 bases between the germline ends. CDR3 length: 16 residues. The DNA of the CDR3 is TGTGCCAGCTCGCTTACCCAGTTCCCAAGGACAGATACGCAGTATTTT. Amino acid sequence: CASSLTQFPRTDTQYF.

Many counts were recorded for this clonotype. V is TRBV5-1 and J is TRBJ2-2; D is uncertain. Germline V gives CDR1 SGHRS, CDR2 YFSETQ. The length of the CDR3 is 15 residues. Trimming cost V 0 bases and J 1 base, with 7 bases left between them. Here the CDR3 DNA reads TGCGCCAGCAGCTTGGTCCCAGGGAACACCGGGGAGCTGTTTTTT. Its protein product is CASSLVPGNTGELFF.

V is TRBV5-6 and J is TRBJ2-3, with TRBD2 matching over 13 bases. CDR1 is SGHDT, CDR2 YYEEEE, per germline. The CDR3 sequence is 18 residues long. Trimming at V came to 3 bases and at J to 0 bases, leaving 7 bases not matched to a gene. Written as DNA, the CDR3 is TGTGCCAGCAGCTCCCGGACTAGCGGGGGTCGGAGCACAGATACGCAGTATTTT. Translation: CASSSRTSGGRSTDTQYF.

This clonotype appeared many times. The genes are TRBV7-2 and TRBJ2-5; no firm D call. The V and J ends lost 1 base and 1 base respectively, with 4 bases between them. CDR1 is SGHTA, CDR2 FQGNSA, per germline. The CDR3 has 13 residues. Here the CDR3 DNA reads TGTGCCAGCAGCTTAGATCCCCAAGAGACCCAGTACTTC. Protein: CASSLDPQETQYF.

This clonotype was counted between two and nine times. This rearrangement joins TRBV6-1 to TRBJ2-7; TRBD1 aligns across 7 bases. Germline V lookup: CDR1 MNHNS, CDR2 SASEGT. The CDR3 runs to 15 residues. V lost 6 bases, J lost 3 bases, and 11 bases stayed unmatched. As DNA, the CDR3 is TGTGCCAGCAGCCTGGCCGACAGGGCTTACTACGAGCAGTACTTC. Amino acids: CASSLADRAYYEQYF.

This clonotype occurred a few times. The chain has TRBV12-3 or TRBV12-4 and TRBJ2-1, with D possibly matching TRBD2 (5 bases). The length of the CDR3 is 14 residues. V was shortened by 1 base and J by 9 bases, with 13 bases between the two germline ends. The CDR3 loop is CASSLGSPGSEQFF. The DNA of the CDR3 is TGTGCCAGCAGTTTAGGCTCTCCGGGGAGTGAGCAGTTCTTC.

The gene calls are TRBV12-3 or TRBV12-4 and TRBJ1-3; D is uncertain. The CDR3 length is 13 residues. Trimming stripped 6 bases from V and 2 bases from J, with 8 bases between. The CDR3 nucleotides are TGTGCCAGCAGGGGAGGGACTGGAAACACCATATATTTT. The encoded protein is CASRGGTGNTIYF.

This clonotype appeared a few times. This chain uses TRBV7-9 with TRBJ2-1; 13 nucleotides line up with TRBD2. CDR1 SEHNR and CDR2 FQNEAQ come from the germline V gene (reference sequence). This CDR3 spans 16 amino acids. V gave up 2 bases and J gave up 5 bases; unmatched junction bases: 3. The CDR3 reads CASSLKGTSGNNEQFF. The DNA of the CDR3 is TGTGCCAGCAGCTTAAAGGGGACTAGCGGGAACAATGAGCAGTTCTTC.

The chain links TRBV20-1 to TRBJ1-1, with 9 bases lining up with TRBD1. CDR3 length: 14 residues. Trimming took 5 bases from V and 0 from J; bases not matched to a gene: 4. CDR1 and CDR2 (germline): DFQATT, SNEGSKA (reference sequence). CDR3 loop: CSAPQGAMNTEAFF. Written as DNA, the CDR3 is TGCAGTGCTCCACAGGGGGCGATGAACACTGAAGCTTTCTTT.

This chain uses TRBV7-9 with TRBJ2-1; TRBD2 aligns across 11 bases. The V gene end was trimmed by 1 base and the J gene end by 6 bases; junction bases not matched to a gene: 8. The CDR3 is 17 amino acids. Per germline, CDR1 SEHNR and CDR2 FQNEAQ (reference sequence). CDR3: CASSLVSRLAGLNEQFF. The CDR3 DNA reads TGTGCCAGCAGCTTAGTAAGTCGACTAGCGGGGCTCAATGAGCAGTTCTTC.